The present entry profiles one TCR beta chain with its context. What it binds is unknown. The J segment lost 6 bases and the V segment lost 6 bases, leaving 19 bases of the junction unmatched. The CDR3 contains 17 residues. Germline loops: CDR1 MNHNS, CDR2 SASEGT. The data were obtained in a study of blood T cells in healthy people across ages. Study-level findings and limits: Getting older went along with TCR beta diversity per million T cells dropping roughly linearly. Relative to aged donors, long-lived donors carried more naive CD4+ cells and displayed higher diversity.

The authors ran a second PCR of roughly 6 to 12 cycles using a sample-barcoded 5' primer and a J-beta primer mix. Unique molecular identifiers of 12 random nucleotides labeled each cDNA. MiXCR was run by TCRdb on the 5' RACE reads, yielding one entry per CDR3 protein. The sample consists of some 780,000 distinct CDR3 sequences, roughly 56% of them appearing once. Sequencing used blood. The chain is built from TRBV6-1 and TRBJ1-1, with TRBD1 identical over 7 bases. This sequence originates from a man aged 35 to 55 in good health. CDR3 in amino acids: CASRKEGAPGSVSEAFF. The CDR3 coding sequence is TGTGCCAGCAGAAAAGAGGGGGCGCCGGGGTCGGTGTCTGAAGCTTTCTTT.